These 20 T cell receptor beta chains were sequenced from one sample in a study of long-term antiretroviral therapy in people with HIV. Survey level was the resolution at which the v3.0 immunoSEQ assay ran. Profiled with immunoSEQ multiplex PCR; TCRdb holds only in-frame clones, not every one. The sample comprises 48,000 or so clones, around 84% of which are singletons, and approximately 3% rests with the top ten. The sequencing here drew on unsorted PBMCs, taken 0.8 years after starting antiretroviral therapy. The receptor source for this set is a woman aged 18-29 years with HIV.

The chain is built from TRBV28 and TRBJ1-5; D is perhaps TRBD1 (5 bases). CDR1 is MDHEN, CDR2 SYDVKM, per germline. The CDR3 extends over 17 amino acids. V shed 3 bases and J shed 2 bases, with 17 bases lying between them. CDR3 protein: CASSLDPRVSGNQPQHF. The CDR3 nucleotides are TGTGCCAGCAGTTTGGACCCCAGGGTTTCTGGCAATCAGCCCCAGCATTTT.

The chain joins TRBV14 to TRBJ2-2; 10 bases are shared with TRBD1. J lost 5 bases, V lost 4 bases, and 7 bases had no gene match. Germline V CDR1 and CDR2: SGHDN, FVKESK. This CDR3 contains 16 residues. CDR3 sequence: CASSPPPGQGTGELFF. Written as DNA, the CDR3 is TGTGCCAGCAGCCCTCCTCCGGGACAGGGGACCGGGGAGCTGTTTTTT.

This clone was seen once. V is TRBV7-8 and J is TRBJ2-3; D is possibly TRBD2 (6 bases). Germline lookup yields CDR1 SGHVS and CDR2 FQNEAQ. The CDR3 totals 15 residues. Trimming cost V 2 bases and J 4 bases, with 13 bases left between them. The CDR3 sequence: CASSLYGSPPDTQYF. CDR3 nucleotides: TGTGCCAGCAGCTTATACGGGAGCCCCCCAGATACGCAGTATTTT.

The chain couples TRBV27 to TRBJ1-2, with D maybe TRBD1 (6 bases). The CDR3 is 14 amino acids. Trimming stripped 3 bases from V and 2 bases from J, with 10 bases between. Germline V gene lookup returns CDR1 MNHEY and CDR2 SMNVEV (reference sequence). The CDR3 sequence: CASSFGGQNYGYTF. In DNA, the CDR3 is TGTGCCAGCAGTTTTGGGGGGCAAAACTATGGCTACACCTTC.

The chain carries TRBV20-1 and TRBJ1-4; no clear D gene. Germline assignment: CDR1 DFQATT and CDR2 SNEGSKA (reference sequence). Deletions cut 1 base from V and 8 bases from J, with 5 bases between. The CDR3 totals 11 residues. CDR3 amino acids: CSARAGEKLFF. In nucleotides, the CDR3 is TGCAGTGCTAGAGCGGGAGAAAAACTGTTTTTT.

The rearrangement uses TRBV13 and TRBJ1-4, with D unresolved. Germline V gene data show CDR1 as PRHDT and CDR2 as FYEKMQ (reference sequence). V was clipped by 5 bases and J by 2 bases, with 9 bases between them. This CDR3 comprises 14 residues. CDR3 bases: TGTGCCAGCAGCCTCATGGGGACTAATGAAAAACTGTTTTTT. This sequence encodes CASSLMGTNEKLFF.

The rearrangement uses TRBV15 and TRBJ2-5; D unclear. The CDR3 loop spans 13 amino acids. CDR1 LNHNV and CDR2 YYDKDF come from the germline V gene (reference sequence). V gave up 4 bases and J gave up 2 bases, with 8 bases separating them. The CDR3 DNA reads TGTGCCACCAGCAATATACGGCAAGAGACCCAGTACTTC. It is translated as CATSNIRQETQYF.

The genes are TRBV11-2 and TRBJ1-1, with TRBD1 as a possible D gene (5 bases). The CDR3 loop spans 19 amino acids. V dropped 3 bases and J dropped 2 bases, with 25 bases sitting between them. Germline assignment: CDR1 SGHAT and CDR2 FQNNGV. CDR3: CASSFRPGGERGSNTEAFF. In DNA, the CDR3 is TGTGCCAGCAGCTTTCGACCCGGTGGCGAGAGGGGAAGCAACACTGAAGCTTTCTTT.

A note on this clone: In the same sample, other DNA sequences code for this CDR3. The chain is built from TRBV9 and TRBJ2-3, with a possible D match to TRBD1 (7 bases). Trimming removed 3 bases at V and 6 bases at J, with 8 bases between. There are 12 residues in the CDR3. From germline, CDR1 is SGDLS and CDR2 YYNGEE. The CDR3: CASSAGGDTQYF. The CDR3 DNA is TGTGCCAGCAGCGCAGGGGGGGATACGCAGTATTTT.

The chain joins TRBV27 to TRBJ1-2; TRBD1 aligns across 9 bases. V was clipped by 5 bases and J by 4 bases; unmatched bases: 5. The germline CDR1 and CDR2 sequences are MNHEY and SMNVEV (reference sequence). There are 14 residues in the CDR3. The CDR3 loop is CASSPGQGPYGYTF. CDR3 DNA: TGTGCCAGCAGTCCCGGACAGGGGCCCTATGGCTACACCTTC.

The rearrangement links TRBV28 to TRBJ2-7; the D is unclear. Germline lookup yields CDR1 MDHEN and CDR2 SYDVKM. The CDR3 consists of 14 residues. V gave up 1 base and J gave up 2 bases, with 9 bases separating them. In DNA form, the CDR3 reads TGTGCCAGCAGTTTATTAGGATACACCTACGAGCAGTACTTC. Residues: CASSLLGYTYEQYF.

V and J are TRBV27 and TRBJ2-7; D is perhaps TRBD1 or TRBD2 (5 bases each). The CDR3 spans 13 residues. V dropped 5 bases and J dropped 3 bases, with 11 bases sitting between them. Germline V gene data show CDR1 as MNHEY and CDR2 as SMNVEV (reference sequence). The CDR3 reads CASSDRDVYEQYF. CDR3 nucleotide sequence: TGTGCCAGCAGTGACCGGGACGTCTACGAGCAGTACTTC.

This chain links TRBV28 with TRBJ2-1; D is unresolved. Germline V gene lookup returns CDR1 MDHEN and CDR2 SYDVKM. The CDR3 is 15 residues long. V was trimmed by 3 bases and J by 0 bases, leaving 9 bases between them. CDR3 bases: TGTGCCAGCAGTTTTGTACCGAGCTCCTACAATGAGCAGTTCTTC. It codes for CASSFVPSSYNEQFF.

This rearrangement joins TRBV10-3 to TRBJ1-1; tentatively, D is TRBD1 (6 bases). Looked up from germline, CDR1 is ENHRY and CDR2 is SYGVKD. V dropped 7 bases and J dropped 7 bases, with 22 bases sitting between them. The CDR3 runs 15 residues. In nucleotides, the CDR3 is TGTGCCATCATGGGAGGAGGGTGGCAGGGACATGAAGCTTTCTTT. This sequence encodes CAIMGGGWQGHEAFF.

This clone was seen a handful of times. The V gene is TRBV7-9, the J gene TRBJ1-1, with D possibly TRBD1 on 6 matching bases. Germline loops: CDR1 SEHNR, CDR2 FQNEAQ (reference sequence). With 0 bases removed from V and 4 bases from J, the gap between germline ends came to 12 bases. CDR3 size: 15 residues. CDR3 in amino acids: CASSLALGQSTEAFF. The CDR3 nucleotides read TGTGCCAGCAGCTTAGCGCTTGGACAGAGCACTGAAGCTTTCTTT.

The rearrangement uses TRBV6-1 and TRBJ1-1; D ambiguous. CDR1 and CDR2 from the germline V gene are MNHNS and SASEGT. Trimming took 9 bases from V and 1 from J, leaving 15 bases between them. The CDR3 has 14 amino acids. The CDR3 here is CASALKIPNTEAFF. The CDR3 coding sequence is TGTGCCAGTGCCCTCAAGATCCCGAACACTGAAGCTTTCTTT.

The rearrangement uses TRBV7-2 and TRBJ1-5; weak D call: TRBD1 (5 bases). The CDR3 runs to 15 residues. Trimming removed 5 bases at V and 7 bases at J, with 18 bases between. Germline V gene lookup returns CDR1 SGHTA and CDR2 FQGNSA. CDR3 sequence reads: CASSLPGPREQPQHF. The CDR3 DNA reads TGTGCCAGCAGCCTGCCGGGACCCCGTGAACAGCCCCAGCATTTT.

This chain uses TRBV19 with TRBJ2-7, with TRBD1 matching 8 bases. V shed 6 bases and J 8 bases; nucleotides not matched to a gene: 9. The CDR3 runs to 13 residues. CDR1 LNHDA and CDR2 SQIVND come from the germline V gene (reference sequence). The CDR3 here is CASRGDRPGKQYF. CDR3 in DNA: TGTGCCAGTAGGGGGGACAGGCCTGGCAAGCAGTACTTC.

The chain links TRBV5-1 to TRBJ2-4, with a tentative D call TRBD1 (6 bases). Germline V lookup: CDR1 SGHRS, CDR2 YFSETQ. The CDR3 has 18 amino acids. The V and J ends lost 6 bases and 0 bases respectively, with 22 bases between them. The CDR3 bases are TGCGCCAGCAACCTGGGGGCAGGATCACCCCTAGCCAAAAACATTCAGTACTTC. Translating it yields CASNLGAGSPLAKNIQYF.

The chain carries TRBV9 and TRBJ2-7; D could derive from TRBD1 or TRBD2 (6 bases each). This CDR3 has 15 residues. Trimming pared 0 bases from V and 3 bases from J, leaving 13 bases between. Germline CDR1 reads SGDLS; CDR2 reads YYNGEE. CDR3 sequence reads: CASSVGTGANYEQYF. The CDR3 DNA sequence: TGTGCCAGCAGCGTAGGAACGGGGGCGAACTACGAGCAGTACTTC.